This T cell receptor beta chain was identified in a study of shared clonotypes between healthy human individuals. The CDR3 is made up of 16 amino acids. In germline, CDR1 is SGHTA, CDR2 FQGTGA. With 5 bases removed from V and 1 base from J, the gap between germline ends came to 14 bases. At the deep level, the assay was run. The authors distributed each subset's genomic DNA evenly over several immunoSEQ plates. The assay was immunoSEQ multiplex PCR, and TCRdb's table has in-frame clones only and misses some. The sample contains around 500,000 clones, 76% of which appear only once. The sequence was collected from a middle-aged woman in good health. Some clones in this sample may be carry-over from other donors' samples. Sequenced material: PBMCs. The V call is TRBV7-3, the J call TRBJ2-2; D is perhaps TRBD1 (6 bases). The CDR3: CASSKSTGGNTGELFF. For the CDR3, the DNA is TGTGCCAGCAGCAAGTCGACAGGAGGGAACACCGGGGAGCTGTTTTTT.